This entry lists 4 T cell receptor beta chains sequenced from one sample in a study of T cell changes during pregnancy in multiple sclerosis. Using immunoSEQ multiplex PCR, the repertoire was profiled, and TCRdb retains in-frame clones only, with some absent. The table shows tens of thousands of clones, with 80% to 90% occurring only once. The sequencing used CD4+ T cells from peripheral blood mononuclear cells, collected after pregnancy. All receptors come from a female donor with multiple sclerosis, enrolled in a pregnancy study.

This sequence joins TRBV30 and TRBJ1-2; tentatively, D is TRBD1 (6 bases). The length of the CDR3 is 11 residues. Deletions cut 3 bases from V and 8 bases from J, with 10 bases between. Germline lookup yields CDR1 GTSNPN and CDR2 SVGIG (reference sequence). Written as DNA, the CDR3 is TGTGCCTGGAGCCCAGGGGCCGGCTACACCTTC. This sequence encodes CAWSPGAGYTF.

V is TRBV6-5 and J is TRBJ1-2, with 7 bases fitting TRBD1. Germline CDR1 and CDR2: MNHEY and SVGAGI. This CDR3 spans 14 amino acids. Trimming removed 6 bases from V and 8 bases from J; junction bases left unmatched: 12. Here the CDR3 reads CASSYKQGYQGYTF. For the CDR3, the DNA is TGTGCCAGCAGCTATAAACAGGGGTACCAAGGCTACACCTTC.

The V call is TRBV6-1, the J call TRBJ2-3; 7 bases are shared with TRBD2. CDR1 MNHNS and CDR2 SASEGT come from the germline V gene. The CDR3 spans 14 residues. Trimming took 7 bases from V and 3 from J; bases not matched to a gene: 7. CDR3 loop: CASNGGRGTDTQYF. The CDR3, as DNA: TGTGCCAGCAATGGGGGGAGGGGTACAGATACGCAGTATTTT.

This chain links TRBV9 with TRBJ2-3; D is unresolved. Per germline, CDR1 SGDLS and CDR2 YYNGEE. This CDR3 is 13 amino acids long. V lost 4 bases to trimming and J lost 5 bases, with 11 bases between them. The CDR3 is CASSSGTRDTQYF. The CDR3 region has the DNA TGTGCCAGCAGCTCAGGAACTCGAGATACGCAGTATTTT.